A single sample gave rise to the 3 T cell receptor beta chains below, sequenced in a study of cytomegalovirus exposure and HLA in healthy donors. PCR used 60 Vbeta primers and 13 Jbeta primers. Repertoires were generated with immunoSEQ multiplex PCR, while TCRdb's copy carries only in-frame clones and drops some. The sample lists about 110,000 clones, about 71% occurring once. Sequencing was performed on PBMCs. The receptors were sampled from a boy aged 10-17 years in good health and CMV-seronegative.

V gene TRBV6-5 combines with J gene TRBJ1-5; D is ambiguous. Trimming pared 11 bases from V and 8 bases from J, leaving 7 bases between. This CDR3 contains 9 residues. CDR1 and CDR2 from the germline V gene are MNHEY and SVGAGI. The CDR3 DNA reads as TGTGCCCCCGGGGAGCCCCAGCATTTT. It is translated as CAPGEPQHF.

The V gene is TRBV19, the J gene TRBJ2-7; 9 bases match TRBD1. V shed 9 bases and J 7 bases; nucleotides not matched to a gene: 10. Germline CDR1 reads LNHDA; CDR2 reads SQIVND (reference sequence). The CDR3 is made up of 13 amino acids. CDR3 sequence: CASLGTGSREQYF. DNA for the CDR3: TGTGCCAGCCTAGGGACAGGGTCGAGGGAGCAGTACTTC.

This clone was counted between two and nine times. The chain's CDR3 is CSAWAPGGNTEAFF. The CDR3 nucleotides read TGCAGCGCTTGGGCCCCAGGGGGAAACACTGAAGCTTTCTTT. The V gene is TRBV29-1, the J gene TRBJ1-1, with 7 bases that match TRBD1. The CDR3 sequence is 14 residues long. V shed 7 bases, J shed 2 bases, and the junction held 10 bases outside the gene matches. CDR1 is SQVTM, CDR2 ANQGSEA, per germline.